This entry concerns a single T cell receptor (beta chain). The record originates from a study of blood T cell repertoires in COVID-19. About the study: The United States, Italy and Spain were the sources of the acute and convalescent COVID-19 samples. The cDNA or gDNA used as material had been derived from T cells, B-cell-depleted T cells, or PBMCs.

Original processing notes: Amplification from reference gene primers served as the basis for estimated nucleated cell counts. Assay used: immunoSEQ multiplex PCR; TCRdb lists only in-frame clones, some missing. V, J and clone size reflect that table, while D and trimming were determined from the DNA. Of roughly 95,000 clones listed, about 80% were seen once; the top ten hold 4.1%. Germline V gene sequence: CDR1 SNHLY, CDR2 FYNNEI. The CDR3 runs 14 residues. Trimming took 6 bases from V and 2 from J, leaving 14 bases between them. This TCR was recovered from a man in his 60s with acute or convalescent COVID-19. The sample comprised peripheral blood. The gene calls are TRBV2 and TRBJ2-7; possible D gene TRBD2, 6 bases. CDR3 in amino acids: CASRGGTFPYEQYF. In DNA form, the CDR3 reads TGTGCCAGCAGAGGAGGGACTTTTCCCTACGAGCAGTACTTC.